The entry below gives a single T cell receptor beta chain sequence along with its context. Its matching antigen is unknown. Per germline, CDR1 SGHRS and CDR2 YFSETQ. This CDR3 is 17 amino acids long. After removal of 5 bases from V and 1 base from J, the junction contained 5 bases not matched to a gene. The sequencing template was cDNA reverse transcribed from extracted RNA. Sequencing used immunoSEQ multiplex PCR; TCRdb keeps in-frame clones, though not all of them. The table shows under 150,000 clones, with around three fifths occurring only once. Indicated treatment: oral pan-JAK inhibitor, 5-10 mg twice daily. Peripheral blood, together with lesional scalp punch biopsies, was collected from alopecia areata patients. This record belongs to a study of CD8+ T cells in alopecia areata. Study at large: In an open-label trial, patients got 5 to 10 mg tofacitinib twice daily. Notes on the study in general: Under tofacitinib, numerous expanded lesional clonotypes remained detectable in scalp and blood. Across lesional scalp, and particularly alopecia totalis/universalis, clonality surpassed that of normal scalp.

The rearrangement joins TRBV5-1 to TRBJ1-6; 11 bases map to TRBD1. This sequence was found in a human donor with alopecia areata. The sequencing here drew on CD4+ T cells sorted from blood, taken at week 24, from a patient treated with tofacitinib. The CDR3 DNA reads TGCGCCAGCAGTTGGACAGGGGGCAATTCCTATAATTCACCCCTCCACTTT. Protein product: CASSWTGGNSYNSPLHF.